This TCR beta chain came from a study of CXCR3-negative and CXCR3-positive naive CD8 T cells. The CDR3 is 17 residues long. Looked up from germline, CDR1 is MNHEY and CDR2 is SVGAGI. cDNA libraries for TRB were generated by 5' RACE incorporating UMI labels. Reanalyzing the 5' RACE reads, TCRdb keeps one entry per CDR3 protein, without DNA. The table lists roughly 93,000 distinct CDR3 sequences. Every subset of CD8+ T cells was sorted in triplicate at approximately 300,000 cells each. Study results and caveats: Naive cells that were CXCR3-positive had more hydrophobic TRB CDR3s (compared with CXCR3-negative naive cells). Naive subsets did not differ in surface CD5, and the authors estimated TCR strength using properties of the TRB CDR3. TRBV-TRBJ usage was similar across naive CXCR3 subsets but distinct in memory cells. Fresh PBMCs served for most assays, and CXCR3 expression fell partially after cryopreservation.

A word on this clonotype: Its antigen remains unidentified.

This TCR was sampled from a human donor in good health. Some clones in this sample may be carry-over from other donors' samples. Sequencing used naive CXCR3+ CD8+ T cells from blood. Subset defined: CD45RO-CCR7+CD27+CD95- naive CD8+ T cells expressing CXCR3 (TNR3+). This sequence joins TRBV6-5 and TRBJ2-1; TCRdb calls TRBD2, which cannot be checked without DNA. The CDR3 loop is CASSPLGIRGAGDEQFF.